This TCR beta chain derives from a study of beta chain features in type 1 diabetes. Study-wide background: On cell yields, gender and age, patients and healthy donors were similar. Sorted cells examined across all samples numbered more than 100 million. Study-level points and caveats: Reduced insertions and increased deletions marked VDJ junctions in type 1 diabetes patients. Significant though moderate, a shortening of TCRB CDR3s appeared in all four CD4+ subsets of Type 1 diabetes patients.

Trimming shortened V by 2 bases and J by 4 bases, and 12 bases separated the two germline ends. The CDR3 contains 14 residues. Germline V gene data show CDR1 as SGHKS and CDR2 as YYEKEE (reference sequence). Expressed TCRB transcripts were sequenced after all isolated RNA was converted to cDNA. Clones were sequenced by immunoSEQ multiplex PCR, and TCRdb holds only the in-frame ones, with some missing. The table lists roughly 350,000 clones, around 10% of them singletons. This clone appeared a few times. The antigen is unknown. The sample taken for sequencing was central memory CD4+ T cells from blood. This sequence was found in a man younger than 45 with type 1 diabetes. V gene TRBV5-5 combines with J gene TRBJ2-5; unclear D gene. CDR3: CASSLGSFLETQYF. CDR3 sequence (DNA): TGTGCCAGCAGCTTAGGCTCGTTCCTAGAGACCCAGTACTTC.